Below, one T cell receptor (beta chain) is given with its context. Its antigen target is currently unknown. Within one base of it there is no much larger clone, and no base qualities were kept. This record belongs to a study of blood T cell repertoires in COVID-19 (dated by TCRdb to 2020 to 2021). About the study as a whole: The collaborator samples originated in the United States, Italy and Spain and spanned the acute and convalescent phases of COVID-19. The material from the prospective study consisted of cDNA or gDNA derived from T cells, B-cell-depleted T cells, or PBMCs. Deeply sampled blood TCRbeta repertoires from subjects exposed to, actively infected with, or recovered from COVID-19 were included in the dataset. The repertoires were made available in a free public database intended to serve as a resource for research on the immune response to SARS-CoV-2. The samples were drawn from two sources: the first 160 participants of the ongoing ImmuneRACE study, and fewer than 1,500 subjects contributed by 6 global collaborators. The sample metadata nearly always contained a de-identified subject ID, COVID-19 status, age in years and sex. Where available, HLA class I and class II types were obtained from metadata supplied by the sample provider rather than from assay-based typing.

According to the germline V gene (reference sequence), CDR1 reads LGHDT and CDR2 reads YNNKEL. Measured from the cysteine to the phenylalanine, the CDR3 is 13 residues long. Just CDR3 DNA is preserved here, 39 bases in frame from base 1. The V end loses 0 bases and the J end loses 7 bases, and a stretch of 6 bases separates them. The investigation overall reported the following: How much clinical and demographic metadata was included differed by source and by participant, and the metadata was provided uncurated.

TCRbeta CDR3 regions were amplified from genomic DNA by means of the immunoSEQ Assay, a bias-controlled multiplex PCR. Processing in the source paper ran as follows. Nucleated cell counts per sample were estimated from amplification of reference gene primers within the assay. To quantify the absolute abundance of each unique TCRbeta CDR3 rearrangement, sequence reads were collapsed and filtered. For each sample, productive Simpson clonality was calculated as the square root of Simpson's diversity index across productive rearrangements. This is the immuneACCESS table as TCRdb keeps it, with only in-frame sequences that have V and J called. A part of the clones is gone; compared with another copy, unresolved V genes explain less than half, and the rest is unexplained. The V and J calls and the clone size are those of that table, but D and trimming were determined from the DNA. The sample table lists 150,000 or so clones, approximately 86% of them with a count of one. Of the sample, 4% is held by the ten largest clones.

Participants in the prospective study were aged 18 to 89 years, lived in 24 United States geographic areas, and enrolled through a virtual design. In the prospective study, participants were assigned to cohorts based on the clinical history participants reported in a screening survey and a study questionnaire. Exposed participants were defined as having been in contact with someone with a PCR-confirmed or clinician-diagnosed COVID-19 case within 2 weeks of study entry. Each participant in the prospective study had whole blood, serum and a nasopharyngeal or oropharyngeal swab collected by mobile phlebotomists. Prospective study participants could optionally give additional blood draws and questionnaires over a roughly two-month period. Before DNA extraction, prospective study blood samples were shipped either frozen or at room temperature.

The V and J genes are TRBV3-1 (or the pseudogene TRBV3-2) and TRBJ1-4; no D segment can be confidently identified. The receptor was isolated from a middle-aged woman who had been exposed to COVID-19. Source material: PBMCs or T cells enriched from blood (not recorded which). The DNA sequence follows: TGTGCCAGCAGCCAAGATAGCGGTGAAAAACTGTTTTTT. This translates into CASSQDSGEKLFF.